The 24 T cell receptor beta chains below come from one sample, sequenced in a study of blood T cell repertoires in COVID-19. The method was immunoSEQ multiplex PCR; TCRdb's version includes in-frame clones alone and lacks a portion of them. The data hold 110,000 to 150,000 clones, with roughly 85% observed a single time. Material: PBMCs or T cells enriched from blood (not recorded which). Source of these receptors: a man aged 50 to 60 who had recovered from COVID-19.

The chain combines TRBV7-6 with TRBJ2-2; TRBD2 is a possible D gene (5 bases). The germline V gene encodes CDR1 SGHVS and CDR2 FNYEAQ. CDR3 length: 15 residues. The V gene lost 3 bases and the J gene lost 0 bases, with 8 bases spanning the gap. In DNA, the CDR3 is TGTGCCAGCAGCTTCGGAGGCCCGAACACCGGGGAGCTGTTTTTT. The encoded protein is CASSFGGPNTGELFF.

The chain employs TRBV7-9 and TRBJ1-2; TRBD1 matches 7 bases. The ends lost 5 bases at V and 2 bases at J; junction bases unmatched: 8. The CDR3 is 15 amino acids. Germline V gene lookup returns CDR1 SEHNR and CDR2 FQNEAQ (reference sequence). CDR3 DNA: TGTGCCAGCAGCCCCCGGACAGGCTTAAACTATGGCTACACCTTC. Protein sequence: CASSPRTGLNYGYTF.

The chain recombines TRBV5-1 with TRBJ1-1; weak D call: TRBD1 (5 bases). V was cut by 7 bases and J by 1 base, with 14 bases left in between. The CDR3 is made up of 14 amino acids. CDR1 and CDR2 (germline): SGHRS, YFSETQ. CDR3 sequence reads: CASAPGGPNTEAFF. The CDR3, as DNA: TGCGCCAGCGCTCCGGGGGGTCCGAACACTGAAGCTTTCTTT.

This sequence joins TRBV2 and TRBJ1-5; 8 bases agree with TRBD1. V lost 4 bases, J lost 7 bases, and 9 bases stayed unmatched. The germline gives CDR1 SNHLY, CDR2 FYNNEI. The CDR3 spans 15 residues. As DNA, the CDR3 is TGTGCCAGCAGTGGGCAGGGGGCGAATGTACAGCCCCAGCATTTT. Protein product: CASSGQGANVQPQHF. Together with reference TRBV2 and TRBJ1-5, the CDR3 gives the full variable domain: EPEVTQTPSHQVTQMGQEVILRCVPISNHLYFYWYRQILGQKVEFLVSFYNNEISEKSEIFDDQFSVERPDGSNFTLKIRSTKLEDSAMYFCASSGQGANVQPQHFGDGTRLSIL.

The genes are TRBV7-2 and TRBJ2-7, with TRBD2 identical over 15 bases. The germline V gene encodes CDR1 SGHTA and CDR2 FQGNSA. The V gene end was trimmed by 6 bases and the J gene end by 1 base; junction bases not matched to a gene: 7. This CDR3 is built from 17 residues. The CDR3 sequence: CASSHGTSGRYSYEQYF. The CDR3 DNA sequence: TGTGCCAGCAGTCATGGGACTAGCGGGAGGTATTCCTACGAGCAGTACTTC.

The chain combines TRBV28 with TRBJ2-7; TRBD1 matches 9 bases. CDR1 and CDR2 (germline): MDHEN, SYDVKM. This CDR3 contains 14 residues. J gave up 8 bases and V 3 bases, and 8 bases lay outside the gene matches. The CDR3 spells CASSLTRDRAQQYV. CDR3 coding DNA: TGTGCCAGCAGTTTGACTCGGGACAGGGCTCAGCAGTACGTC.

V usage is TRBV5-1 and J usage is TRBJ2-1, with TRBD1 matching over 8 bases. The V gene's germline CDR1 is SGHRS and CDR2 YFSETQ. The CDR3 totals 16 residues. The V and J ends lost 1 base and 0 bases, in that order; junction bases with no gene match: 3. The CDR3 is CASSLTGGSSYNEQFF. In nucleotides, the CDR3 is TGCGCCAGCAGCTTGACAGGGGGAAGCTCCTACAATGAGCAGTTCTTC.

This chain joins TRBV6-5 and TRBJ2-1; maybe TRBD1 (5 bases). Germline V gene data show CDR1 as MNHEY and CDR2 as SVGAGI. Trimming took 2 bases from V and 10 from J, leaving 15 bases between them. The CDR3 covers 14 residues. CDR3 sequence reads: CASSYDARVGEQFF. CDR3 in DNA: TGTGCCAGCAGTTACGACGCCAGGGTGGGGGAGCAGTTCTTC.

This clone was detected only once. The rearrangement uses TRBV25-1 and TRBJ1-4, with D possibly TRBD1 on 6 matching bases. Germline V lookup: CDR1 MGHDK, CDR2 SYGVNS. V shed 2 bases and J shed 7 bases, with 14 bases lying between them. The CDR3 is made up of 15 amino acids. The CDR3: CASSEHRGAGEKLFF. CDR3 bases: TGTGCCAGCAGTGAACATCGGGGGGCTGGTGAAAAACTGTTTTTT.

The rearrangement uses TRBV20-1 and TRBJ1-1, with D unclear. Germline CDR1 reads DFQATT; CDR2 reads SNEGSKA (reference sequence). V gave up 3 bases and J gave up 7 bases, with 12 bases separating them. CDR3 length: 12 residues. CDR3: CSASRTAGEAFF. In DNA form, the CDR3 reads TGCAGTGCTAGTAGGACTGCTGGTGAAGCTTTCTTT.

The genes are TRBV5-1 and TRBJ2-5; 13 nucleotides match TRBD2. Germline V lookup: CDR1 SGHRS, CDR2 YFSETQ. The CDR3 loop spans 16 amino acids. V trimming: 4 bases; J trimming: 3 bases; junction bases outside the gene matches: 6. CDR3 nucleotides: TGCGCCAGCAGCCCAAGGACTAGCGGGGGAGAAGAGACCCAGTACTTC. Translating gives CASSPRTSGGEETQYF.

J is TRBJ1-5 and V is TRBV7-2; 7 bases are a match to TRBD1. CDR1 is SGHTA and CDR2 is FQGNSA in the germline V gene. CDR3 length: 17 amino acids. Losses at the gene ends were 1 base for V and 0 bases for J; bases not matched to a gene: 6. The CDR3 loop reads CASSLVGTDHSNQPQHF. For the CDR3, the DNA is TGTGCCAGCAGCTTAGTAGGGACAGATCATAGCAATCAGCCCCAGCATTTT.

The chain recombines TRBV6-5 with TRBJ1-2; 8 bases are a match to TRBD1. The CDR3 is made up of 14 amino acids. CDR1 is MNHEY, CDR2 SVGAGI, per germline. V lost 7 bases and J lost 7; bases outside the gene matches: 11. This CDR3 is CASKNQQGVGGYTF. CDR3 bases: TGTGCCAGCAAGAATCAACAGGGGGTCGGTGGCTACACCTTC.

This clone was picked up one time. This chain uses TRBV12-3 or TRBV12-4 with TRBJ1-2, with D possibly matching TRBD1 (5 bases). Trimming removed 3 bases from V and 8 bases from J, with 10 bases in between. The CDR3 loop spans 12 amino acids. DNA for the CDR3: TGTGCCAGCAGTTTTAGGGGCCCAGGCTACACCTTC. The encoded protein is CASSFRGPGYTF.

In this sample, this clone turned up a few times. The J gene is TRBJ2-5, the V gene TRBV27, with D perhaps TRBD2 (7 bases). There are 17 residues in the CDR3. Germline V CDR1 and CDR2: MNHEY, SMNVEV (reference sequence). V was cut by 7 bases and J by 3 bases, with 24 bases left in between. The CDR3 here is CASTPTSAGATEETQYF. CDR3 in DNA: TGTGCCAGCACCCCAACTTCGGCGGGGGCAACTGAAGAGACCCAGTACTTC.

V usage is TRBV5-8 and J usage is TRBJ1-2; 7 bases align to TRBD1. The CDR3 is made up of 13 amino acids. Germline assignment: CDR1 SGHTS and CDR2 YDEGEE. V lost 4 bases and J lost 7; bases outside the gene matches: 7. The DNA for the CDR3 is TGTGCCAGCAGCCCACAGGGGTTAGGTGGCTACACCTTC. Its protein is CASSPQGLGGYTF.

The chain combines TRBV3-1 (or the pseudogene TRBV3-2) with TRBJ1-1; D gene uncertain. Per the germline V gene, CDR1 is LGHDT and CDR2 is YNNKEL (reference sequence). The CDR3 loop spans 15 amino acids. V was cut by 4 bases and J by 4 bases, with 16 bases left in between. The CDR3, as DNA: TGTGCCAGCAGCCCCCCCGTTCTCGGGAGCACTGAAGCTTTCTTT. This sequence encodes CASSPPVLGSTEAFF.

J is TRBJ2-2 and V is TRBV29-1; D remains ambiguous. This CDR3 has 13 residues. Germline V gene sequence: CDR1 SQVTM, CDR2 ANQGSEA. Trimming cost V 3 bases and J 0 bases, with 5 bases left between them. CDR3 protein: CSVDAPNTGELFF. The CDR3 DNA sequence: TGCAGCGTTGATGCGCCGAACACCGGGGAGCTGTTTTTT.

The chain links TRBV5-1 to TRBJ2-2, with 7 bases lining up with TRBD1. This CDR3 is 15 amino acids long. Germline lookup yields CDR1 SGHRS and CDR2 YFSETQ. After removal of 4 bases from V and 5 bases from J, the junction contained 8 bases not matched to a gene. The CDR3 sequence: CASSGNRGKTGELFF. The CDR3 coding sequence is TGCGCCAGCAGCGGAAACAGGGGAAAAACCGGGGAGCTGTTTTTT.

CDR3 DNA: TGCGCCAGCAGCTTGGGGGGAATAGGACAGTTCTATGGCTACACCTTC. Translating gives CASSLGGIGQFYGYTF. The chain employs TRBV5-1 and TRBJ1-2; weak D call: TRBD1 (6 bases). V was pared by 0 bases and J by 4 bases, with 16 bases between. The CDR3 totals 16 residues. CDR1 is SGHRS, CDR2 YFSETQ, per germline.

This clone was detected only once. The genes are TRBV11-2 and TRBJ2-7, with 11 positions matching TRBD2. The CDR3 is made up of 15 amino acids. J gave up 6 bases and V 6 bases, and 10 bases lay outside the gene matches. Germline lookup yields CDR1 SGHAT and CDR2 FQNNGV. The DNA of the CDR3 is TGTGCCAGCAGTTTGGCTCTAGCGGGAGGACGCGAGCAGTACTTC. As protein: CASSLALAGGREQYF.

This clone was seen once. This chain links TRBV5-1 with TRBJ2-1; TRBD2 agrees at 7 bases. V lost 4 bases to trimming and J lost 4 bases; unmatched junction nucleotides: 11. Germline V lookup: CDR1 SGHRS, CDR2 YFSETQ. This CDR3 spans 16 amino acids. The DNA for the CDR3 is TGCGCCAGCAGCCCTATCCCTAGCGGAAGTTACAATGAGCAGTTCTTC. Translation gives CASSPIPSGSYNEQFF.

The chain recombines TRBV24-1 with TRBJ2-2; TRBD2 matches 7 bases. The CDR3 runs to 15 residues. Germline CDR1 and CDR2: KGHDR and SFDVKD. The junction had 3 bases not matched to a gene; V was cut back by 2 bases and J by 4 bases. The CDR3 loop is CATSDSGGLTGELFF. CDR3 nucleotides: TGTGCCACCAGTGATTCGGGGGGACTCACCGGGGAGCTGTTTTTT.

V usage is TRBV5-1 and J usage is TRBJ2-3, with D unclear. Trimming stripped 1 base from V and 0 bases from J, with 6 bases between. CDR3 length: 14 residues. CDR1 and CDR2 (germline): SGHRS, YFSETQ. The CDR3 nucleotides are TGCGCCAGCAGCTTGACTATTAGCACAGATACGCAGTATTTT. Amino acids: CASSLTISTDTQYF.